A selection of T cell receptor beta chains follows, all from one sample in a study of shared clonotypes between healthy human individuals. TCRdb's table, derived via immunoSEQ multiplex PCR, lists solely in-frame clones and lacks some. The sample consists of millions of clones, about 95% of them appearing once. The specimen was naive CD8+ T cells sorted from blood. The receptors were sampled from a young man in good health. Both conserved end residues are part of each CDR3. The D gene is left open where the match is weak. Size values are once, few and many counts, or a class for expanded clones, and some rows have none.

V	D	J	size	length	DNA	CDR3
TRBV4-1	NA	TRBJ2-1	NA	16	TGCGCCAGCAGTTACCGGGACACGAGCTCCTACAATGAGCAGTTCTTC	CASSYRDTSSYNEQFF
TRBV27	TRBD1	TRBJ2-5	NA	13	TGTGCCAGCAGTCCGGACAGGGGAGAGACCCAGTACTTC	CASSPDRGETQYF
TRBV29-1	NA	TRBJ1-2	many	10	TGCAGCGATGATCAGGATGGCTACACCTTC	CSDDQDGYTF
TRBV6-1	NA	TRBJ2-7	NA	14	TGTGCCAGCAGTGCCTTACAGGGACACTACGAGCAGTACTTC	CASSALQGHYEQYF
TRBV15	NA	TRBJ1-5	NA	14	TGTGCCACCACCCAATCGGAGGGCTATCAGCCCCAGCATTTT	CATTQSEGYQPQHF
TRBV2	TRBD1	TRBJ2-5	NA	17	TGTGCCAGCAGTATCCGGGACAGATCTAGTGTCCAAGAGACCCAGTACTTC	CASSIRDRSSVQETQYF
TRBV27	NA	TRBJ2-7	NA	13	TGTGCCAGCAGTTACCAAAACGCCTACGAGCAGTACTTC	CASSYQNAYEQYF
TRBV5-6	NA	TRBJ1-1	NA	15	TGTGCCAGCAGCTTGGGGTATTCGAGTCACACTGAAGCTTTCTTT	CASSLGYSSHTEAFF
TRBV29-1	NA	TRBJ2-1	NA	11	TGCAGCGGTGACGCAGACAATGAGCAGTTCTTC	CSGDADNEQFF
TRBV10-2	TRBD1	TRBJ2-1	NA	15	TGCGCCAGCAGCAGGGGGCCGCCCTCCTACAATGAGCAGTTCTTC	CASSRGPPSYNEQFF
TRBV6-6	NA	TRBJ1-1	NA	11	TGTGCCAGCAGTTTGAATGCTGAAGCTTTCTTT	CASSLNAEAFF
TRBV6-8	TRBD2	TRBJ2-7	once	13	TGTGCCAGCCCTAGCGGGGGAACCTACGAGCAGTACTTC	CASPSGGTYEQYF
TRBV5-1	TRBD2	TRBJ2-3	once	15	TGCGCCAGCAGCTTGGGACTAGCGGGCACAGATACGCAGTATTTT	CASSLGLAGTDTQYF
TRBV6-5	NA	TRBJ1-2	NA	14	TGTGCCAGCAGAACGCGGACAGTGAACTATGGCTACACCTTC	CASRTRTVNYGYTF
TRBV7-3	NA	TRBJ2-1	NA	17	TGTGCCAGCAGCCAAACCGGGGGCGTACTTCCCTACAATGAGCAGTTCTTC	CASSQTGGVLPYNEQFF
TRBV18	TRBD1	TRBJ2-3	NA	15	TGTGCCAGCTCACCACCGACAGGGCCCATAGATACGCAGTATTTT	CASSPPTGPIDTQYF
TRBV27	TRBD2	TRBJ2-7	NA	13	TGTGCCAGCGGACTAGCGGGAGTTGAAGTGCAGTACTTC	CASGLAGVEVQYF
TRBV28	NA	TRBJ1-4	once	15	TGTGCCAGCAGTTTTAAGTATGGTGGGAATGAAAAACTGTTTTTT	CASSFKYGGNEKLFF
TRBV5-4	TRBD2	TRBJ2-1	once	17	TGTGCCAGCAGCTCCACAACTAGCGGGGGCCCCTACAATGAGCAGTTCTTC	CASSSTTSGGPYNEQFF
TRBV25-1	NA	TRBJ2-1	NA	12	TGTGCCAGCAGTGAGGGGTCCGGTGAGCAGTTCTTC	CASSEGSGEQFF
TRBV7-9	NA	TRBJ2-7	once	14	TGTGCCAGCAGCTTAGAAAACGCCCCCTACGAGCAGTACTTC	CASSLENAPYEQYF
TRBV5-5	TRBD2	TRBJ2-1	NA	18	TGTGCCAGCAGCTACCATCCCAGGGAGCGGGAGGAATACAATGAGCAGTTCTTC	CASSYHPREREEYNEQFF
TRBV11-2	NA	TRBJ2-7	NA	13	TGTGCCAGCAGCTTCCCCAAGGGTAACGAGCAGTACTTC	CASSFPKGNEQYF
TRBV7-9	NA	TRBJ1-1	NA	13	TGTGCCAGCAGCTTTGTACCCAACACTGAAGCTTTCTTT	CASSFVPNTEAFF
TRBV5-4	TRBD2	TRBJ2-1	NA	16	TGTGCCAGCAGCTTGGGGTGGATAGCGGGGGACAATGAGCAGTTCTTC	CASSLGWIAGDNEQFF
TRBV27	TRBD2	TRBJ2-7	NA	13	TGTGCCAGCCGCGGGGGTACAACCTACGAGCAGTACTTC	CASRGGTTYEQYF
TRBV18	NA	TRBJ2-7	NA	14	TGTGCCAGCTCACCCCGGGACACTACCTACGAGCAGTACTTC	CASSPRDTTYEQYF
TRBV19	TRBD1	TRBJ2-3	NA	15	TGTGCCAGTAGTCCGCTACAGGGGTTAACGGATACGCAGTATTTT	CASSPLQGLTDTQYF
TRBV21-1	NA	TRBJ2-7	NA	18	TGTGCCAGCAGCAATTGGGAAAAAAGACTAGAGGAGTCCTACGAGCAGTACTTC	CASSNWEKRLEESYEQYF
TRBV7-9	NA	TRBJ2-7	NA	16	TGTGCCAGCAGCTTAGAAACCGGGGACGAGAACTACGAGCAGTACTTC	CASSLETGDENYEQYF
TRBV6-1	TRBD1	TRBJ2-7	NA	16	TGTGCCAGCAGTGATCGGACAGGGGGTGCTCCTGGCGAGCAGTACTTC	CASSDRTGGAPGEQYF
TRBV27	TRBD1	TRBJ1-2	NA	15	TGTGCCAGCACCCCGGGGGCAGGGGGCCTCCATGGCTACACCTTC	CASTPGAGGLHGYTF
TRBV7-9	NA	TRBJ2-3	NA	17	TGTGCCAGCAGCTTAGTGGGGACGGAAACTAGCACAGATACGCAGTATTTT	CASSLVGTETSTDTQYF
TRBV5-1	NA	TRBJ1-5	NA	13	TGCGCCAGCAGCCCTGGGAGCAATCAGCCCCAGCATTTT	CASSPGSNQPQHF
TRBV27	NA	TRBJ2-7	NA	17	TGTGCCAGCAGTTTAACGTTAGCGTCTTCTATCTCCTACGAGCAGTACTTC	CASSLTLASSISYEQYF
TRBV6-5	NA	TRBJ2-7	NA	13	TGTGCCAGCAGTTACTTGGAGACCTACGAGCAGTACTTC	CASSYLETYEQYF